This passage covers 30 T cell receptor beta chains from one sample sequenced in a study of graft-versus-host responses after intestinal transplantation. What these receptors recognize is not known. The assay was immunoSEQ multiplex PCR, and TCRdb's table has in-frame clones only and misses some. The sample lists just under 50,000 clones, roughly 80% occurring once. This specimen consisted of unstimulated CD4+ T cells sorted from spleen or lymph node cells, obtained before transplant. The source is a human donor who was the organ donor for an intestinal transplant.

The chain couples TRBV18 to TRBJ2-3; D call uncertain. V lost 0 bases to trimming and J lost 1 base, with 2 bases between them. This CDR3 is built from 13 residues. Germline V gene lookup returns CDR1 KGHSH and CDR2 LQKENI. The CDR3 spells CASSPPGTDTQYF. CDR3 sequence (DNA): TGTGCCAGCTCACCACCGGGCACAGATACGCAGTATTTT. The variable domain in full, with the rest retrieved from reference TRBV18 and TRBJ2-3, is NAGVMQNPRHLVRRRGQEARLRCSPMKGHSHVYWYRQLPEEGLKFMVYLQKENIIDESGMPKERFSAEFPKEGPSILRIQQVVRGDSAAYFCASSPPGTDTQYFGPGTRLTVL.

The sample holds one count of this clone. The rearrangement uses TRBV6-1 and TRBJ1-5; weak D call: TRBD1 (5 bases). Germline V gene sequence: CDR1 MNHNS, CDR2 SASEGT. CDR3 size: 15 residues. V dropped 6 bases and J dropped 2 bases, with 14 bases sitting between them. The CDR3 loop is CASRTRDAGNQPQHF. DNA for the CDR3: TGTGCCAGCAGGACCCGGGACGCAGGCAATCAGCCCCAGCATTTT.

This sequence joins TRBV6-1 and TRBJ2-3; weak D call: TRBD1 (6 bases). The CDR3 has 14 residues. V was cut by 8 bases and J by 1 base, with 13 bases left in between. Germline V gene data show CDR1 as MNHNS and CDR2 as SASEGT. The CDR3 region is CASVRPGGTDTQYF. The DNA of the CDR3 is TGTGCCAGCGTCAGGCCAGGGGGCACAGATACGCAGTATTTT.

Regarding this clone: The sample holds other DNA sequences that translate to the same CDR3. The chain employs TRBV30 and TRBJ1-5, with 7 bases lining up with TRBD1. CDR1 is GTSNPN, CDR2 SVGIG, per germline (reference sequence). CDR3 length: 14 amino acids. V gave up 1 base and J gave up 3 bases; unmatched junction bases: 3. This CDR3 reads CAWSEGQHNQPQHF. The CDR3, as DNA: TGTGCCTGGAGTGAGGGACAGCACAATCAGCCCCAGCATTTT.

The V call is TRBV2, the J call TRBJ1-1; TRBD1 matches 8 bases. CDR1 SNHLY and CDR2 FYNNEI come from the germline V gene. The V gene end was trimmed by 5 bases and the J gene end by 6 bases; junction bases not matched to a gene: 14. The CDR3 extends over 16 amino acids. CDR3 amino acids: CASSSRGLAGGAEAFF. In nucleotides, the CDR3 is TGTGCCAGCAGTAGCAGGGGGCTGGCAGGTGGGGCTGAAGCTTTCTTT.

This chain joins TRBV5-4 and TRBJ2-5; the D is unclear. The CDR3 has 13 residues. Germline V lookup: CDR1 SGHNT, CDR2 YYREEE (reference sequence). The V and J ends lost 2 bases and 3 bases respectively, with 8 bases between them. CDR3 in DNA: TGTGCCAGCAGCTTATATGTGGAAGAGACCCAGTACTTC. The encoded protein is CASSLYVEETQYF.

This chain links TRBV28 with TRBJ2-5; D gene ambiguous. The CDR3 is 12 residues long. The germline CDR1 and CDR2 sequences are MDHEN and SYDVKM. Trimming shortened V by 2 bases and J by 3 bases, and 4 bases separated the two germline ends. The CDR3 spells CASSLLKETQYF. The CDR3 bases are TGTGCCAGCAGTTTACTCAAAGAGACCCAGTACTTC.

The chain joins TRBV6-6 to TRBJ1-2; D call uncertain. Germline V CDR1 and CDR2: MNHNY, SVGAGI (reference sequence). Trimming stripped 2 bases from V and 0 bases from J, with 4 bases between. CDR3 length: 13 amino acids. CDR3 bases: TGTGCCAGCAGTTACCTGGCTAACTATGGCTACACCTTC. Translation gives CASSYLANYGYTF.

The CDR3 sequence is CASGFLTTQYF. In nucleotides, the CDR3 is TGTGCTAGTGGTTTTCTCACTACGCAGTATTTT. The rearrangement links TRBV12-5 to TRBJ2-3, with D hard to call. V shed 3 bases and J shed 8 bases, with 6 bases lying between them. CDR3 length: 11 residues. Germline CDR1 is LGHNT and CDR2 is FRNRAP.

This sequence joins TRBV10-3 and TRBJ2-7; the match to TRBD2 covers 10 bases. Germline V gene sequence: CDR1 ENHRY, CDR2 SYGVKD. Unmatched junction bases numbered 8, after V lost 6 bases and J lost 3 bases. This CDR3 spans 15 amino acids. CDR3 sequence reads: CAISPLAGALYEQYF. The CDR3 DNA reads TGTGCCATCAGCCCGCTAGCGGGGGCCCTCTACGAGCAGTACTTC.

V and J are TRBV6-6 and TRBJ1-1, with 7 bases matching TRBD1. V lost 1 base, J lost 1 base, and 0 bases stayed unmatched. Germline-derived CDR1 and CDR2 are MNHNY and SVGAGI (reference sequence). The CDR3 covers 14 residues. CDR3 region: CASSYWTGNTEAFF. CDR3 coding DNA: TGTGCCAGCAGTTACTGGACAGGGAACACTGAAGCTTTCTTT.

The chain carries TRBV19 and TRBJ2-7; 8 bases map to TRBD1. Germline loops: CDR1 LNHDA, CDR2 SQIVND (reference sequence). V was pared by 6 bases and J by 4 bases, with 8 bases of the junction left unmatched. The CDR3 extends over 14 amino acids. CDR3 amino acids: CASSPDRARYEQYF. The DNA for the CDR3 is TGTGCCAGTAGCCCGGACAGGGCAAGGTACGAGCAGTACTTC.

J is TRBJ2-3 and V is TRBV9, with 7 bases aligning to TRBD2. Germline assignment: CDR1 SGDLS and CDR2 YYNGEE. V gave up 2 bases and J gave up 2 bases; unmatched junction bases: 5. The CDR3 runs to 15 residues. DNA for the CDR3: TGTGCCAGCAGCGTCCGGGACTATTACACAGATACGCAGTATTTT. Translating gives CASSVRDYYTDTQYF.

The rearrangement links TRBV19 to TRBJ2-4; no clear D. This CDR3 spans 12 amino acids. Trimming shortened V by 1 base and J by 8 bases, and 6 bases separated the two germline ends. Germline CDR1 and CDR2: LNHDA and SQIVND (reference sequence). The DNA for the CDR3 is TGTGCCAGTAGTATAGGAGTGGACATTCAGTACTTC. It codes for CASSIGVDIQYF.

Concerning this clone: Germline is not matched at one junction end, which may reflect a read error. In the same sample, other DNA sequences code for this CDR3. The CDR3: CASSSTEAFF. The CDR3 DNA is TGTGCCAGCAGTTCAACAGAAGCCTTCTTT. The rearrangement uses TRBV6-1 and TRBJ1-1; no definite D call. The CDR3 spans 10 residues. Germline lookup yields CDR1 MNHNS and CDR2 SASEGT.

CDR3 nucleotide sequence: TGCGCCAGCAGCGGGGACCAAGAGACCCAGTACTTC. Amino acids: CASSGDQETQYF. The rearrangement links TRBV5-1 to TRBJ2-5; D gene unclear. Trimming removed 4 bases from V and 0 bases from J, with 4 bases in between. Germline V gene sequence: CDR1 SGHRS, CDR2 YFSETQ. CDR3 length: 12 residues. Filled out from reference TRBV5-1 and TRBJ2-5, the complete variable domain reads KAGVTQTPRYLIKTRGQQVTLSCSPISGHRSVSWYQQTPGQGLQFLFEYFSETQRNKGNFPGRFSGRQFSNSRSEMNVSTLELGDSALYLCASSGDQETQYFGPGTRLLVL.

The J gene is TRBJ1-6, the V gene TRBV4-3; 9 bases are a match to TRBD1. Germline V gene sequence: CDR1 LGHNA, CDR2 YSLEER. V shed 1 base and J 6 bases; nucleotides not matched to a gene: 7. The CDR3 runs 17 residues. The CDR3 spells CASSQVRGTGLNSPLHF. Here the CDR3 DNA reads TGCGCCAGCAGCCAAGTAAGGGGGACAGGGCTTAATTCACCCCTCCACTTT.

This clone was observed a single time. The chain couples TRBV5-5 to TRBJ2-2; the D is unclear. Germline V CDR1 and CDR2: SGHKS, YYEKEE (reference sequence). V was shortened by 1 base and J by 2 bases, with 12 bases between the two germline ends. The CDR3 extends over 16 amino acids. The CDR3 protein is CASSLQPFLNTGELFF. The DNA for the CDR3 is TGTGCCAGCAGCTTGCAACCGTTCTTAAACACCGGGGAGCTGTTTTTT. The whole variable domain, filled in from reference TRBV5-5 and TRBJ2-2, reads DAGVTQSPTHLIKTRGQQVTLRCSPISGHKSVSWYQQVLGQGPQFIFQYYEKEERGRGNFPDRFSARQFPNYSSELNVNALLLGDSALYLCASSLQPFLNTGELFFGEGSRLTVL.

The chain carries TRBV6-1 and TRBJ2-7, with 9 nucleotides matching TRBD1. CDR1 MNHNS and CDR2 SASEGT come from the germline V gene. Trimming at V came to 6 bases and at J to 2 bases, leaving 8 bases not matched to a gene. The CDR3 loop spans 15 amino acids. The CDR3 DNA reads TGTGCCAGCAGGCCACCGGGACAGGGTCCCTACGAGCAGTACTTC. This codes for CASRPPGQGPYEQYF.

With regard to this clone: Additional DNA sequences in this sample encode the identical CDR3. V gene TRBV7-2 combines with J gene TRBJ2-3; D is ambiguous. The ends were cut back, 0 bases at V and 0 bases at J, with 4 bases in the middle. CDR1 and CDR2 (germline): SGHTA, FQGNSA. CDR3 length: 14 residues. CDR3 in DNA: TGTGCCAGCAGCTTAGCTGGCAGCACAGATACGCAGTATTTT. This codes for CASSLAGSTDTQYF.

The chain links TRBV7-2 to TRBJ2-7, with TRBD1 identical over 11 bases. V gave up 5 bases and J gave up 4 bases; unmatched junction bases: 1. CDR1 SGHTA and CDR2 FQGNSA come from the germline V gene. This CDR3 is 13 amino acids long. The DNA of the CDR3 is TGTGCCAGCAGCCGGGACAGGGGGTACGAGCAGTACTTC. Translating it yields CASSRDRGYEQYF.

This sequence joins TRBV30 and TRBJ2-7; TRBD1 matches at 8 bases. V lost 5 bases, J lost 4 bases, and 7 bases stayed unmatched. Germline V gene data show CDR1 as GTSNPN and CDR2 as SVGIG (reference sequence). The CDR3 covers 13 residues. The chain's CDR3 is CAWGQGQGYEQYF. For the CDR3, the DNA is TGTGCCTGGGGTCAAGGACAGGGATACGAGCAGTACTTC.

The chain has TRBV2 and TRBJ2-2; 7 positions match TRBD2. The CDR3 runs to 17 residues. Germline V gene sequence: CDR1 SNHLY, CDR2 FYNNEI. The V gene end was trimmed by 7 bases and the J gene end by 4 bases; junction bases not matched to a gene: 15. CDR3 sequence reads: CASMKTSLSVGTGELFF. The CDR3, as DNA: TGTGCCAGCATGAAGACTAGCTTGTCAGTGGGCACCGGGGAGCTGTTTTTT.

The CDR3 sequence: CASSLARTGRGYTF. DNA of the CDR3: TGTGCCAGCAGCTTAGCCCGGACAGGTAGAGGCTACACCTTC. The rearrangement joins TRBV7-2 to TRBJ1-2; 7 positions agree with TRBD1. The CDR3 loop spans 14 amino acids. The V gene's germline CDR1 is SGHTA and CDR2 FQGNSA. J lost 8 bases, V lost 0 bases, and 6 bases had no gene match.

The gene calls are TRBV9 and TRBJ2-1; 10 bases fit TRBD1. The CDR3 is 15 amino acids. The J segment lost 4 bases and the V segment lost 7 bases, leaving 8 bases of the junction unmatched. Germline CDR1 is SGDLS and CDR2 is YYNGEE. CDR3 sequence reads: CASCTGTGVYNEQFF. CDR3 DNA: TGTGCCAGCTGTACCGGGACAGGGGTGTACAATGAGCAGTTCTTC.

This chain connects TRBV6-6 to TRBJ2-3; TRBD2 aligns across 8 bases. From germline, CDR1 is MNHNY and CDR2 SVGAGI (reference sequence). The junction had 5 bases not matched to a gene; V was cut back by 6 bases and J by 0 bases. The CDR3 spans 15 residues. CDR3 sequence reads: CASSPKRGSTDTQYF. CDR3 nucleotide sequence: TGTGCCAGCAGCCCCAAGCGGGGGAGCACAGATACGCAGTATTTT.

The chain couples TRBV4-3 to TRBJ1-2, with TRBD1 matching 10 bases. V was clipped by 0 bases and J by 2 bases; unmatched bases: 6. The CDR3 is 17 amino acids. The V gene's germline CDR1 is LGHNA and CDR2 YSLEER. The CDR3 DNA is TGCGCCAGCAGCCAAGAGTCGGCGGACAGGGGGAACTATGGCTACACCTTC. Protein sequence: CASSQESADRGNYGYTF.

The rearrangement uses TRBV30 and TRBJ1-1; D uncertain. V was pared by 0 bases and J by 1 base, with 6 bases between. This CDR3 is 13 amino acids long. CDR1 GTSNPN and CDR2 SVGIG come from the germline V gene (reference sequence). CDR3 coding DNA: TGTGCCTGGAGTGTGGACTGGAACACTGAAGCTTTCTTT. Its translation is CAWSVDWNTEAFF.

The chain employs TRBV10-3 and TRBJ2-7; possible D gene TRBD1, 6 bases. Germline V gene sequence: CDR1 ENHRY, CDR2 SYGVKD. Between the trimmed V and J ends, which lost 7 bases and 0 bases, there was a span of 22 bases. The CDR3 length is 17 residues. The CDR3 loop reads CAIKGGYEGLSSYEQYF. In DNA form, the CDR3 reads TGTGCCATCAAAGGGGGTTATGAGGGCCTAAGCTCCTACGAGCAGTACTTC.

A few counts support this clone. The V and J genes are TRBV19 and TRBJ1-5; 9 bases match TRBD1. The CDR3 loop spans 16 amino acids. Germline V gene sequence: CDR1 LNHDA, CDR2 SQIVND (reference sequence). V was pared by 6 bases and J by 3 bases, with 9 bases of the junction left unmatched. CDR3 nucleotides: TGTGCCAGTAGGGTCCGGGACAGGGCAACCAATCAGCCCCAGCATTTT. It specifies CASRVRDRATNQPQHF.